This is a list of T cell receptor beta chains from one sample in a study of T cells expressing NK-cell markers. Each CDR3 protein gets one entry in TCRdb, which reprocessed the 5' RACE reads and gives no DNA. This specimen shows 250,000 to 300,000 distinct CDR3 sequences; the ten leading clones hold about 4.2%. Material: blood T cells: a sorted CD56 or NKG2C T cell subset, CD4+ or CD8+ T cells, or bulk PBMC T cells (not recorded which). The receptors derive from a woman aged 18 to 75 in good health. The CDR3 runs from the conserved cysteine through the conserved F or W.

V: TRBV18; J: TRBJ2-6; CDR3: CASSPLGSLVSGANVLTF
V: TRBV10-3; J: TRBJ1-4; CDR3: CAISQWLGTEKLFF
V: TRBV6-2/TRBV6-3; J: TRBJ2-1; CDR3: CASTQGTIGEQFF
V: TRBV18; J: TRBJ1-1; CDR3: CASSTGGGTEAFF
V: TRBV6-1; J: TRBJ2-7; CDR3: CAIAAGGLGYEQYF
V: TRBV19; J: TRBJ2-1; CDR3: CASSIESRSYNEQFF
V: TRBV12-3/TRBV12-4; J: TRBJ1-6; CDR3: CASSLGRGELYNSPLHF
V: TRBV10-3; J: TRBJ1-1; CDR3: CAISETSGTDTEAFF
V: TRBV7-9; J: TRBJ2-5; CDR3: CASSSSGEETQYF
V: TRBV6-5; J: TRBJ1-1; CDR3: CASSYQGTNTEAFF
V: TRBV4-1; J: TRBJ2-1; CDR3: CASSQVGGRTLSARNEQFF
V: TRBV7-6; J: TRBJ2-7; CDR3: CASSPRLAMFYEQYF
V: TRBV20-1; J: TRBJ1-6; CDR3: CSARVPRYNSPLHF